This TCR beta chain is drawn from a study of Ad26.COV2.S vaccination and SARS-CoV-2 variants. In the study overall: Ad26.COV2.S shots went into the muscle once or twice, 56 days apart.

CDR3 length: 16 amino acids. The V gene's germline CDR1 is LGHDT and CDR2 YNNKEL (reference sequence). Trimming cost V 1 base and J 7 bases; bases outside gene matches: 9. The sample's treatment: some 19 received Ad26.COV2.S at low or high dose, single or two shots; about 5 received placebo; per-sample allocation not given. At day 63 after the first vaccine or placebo injection, samples were drawn. Sequencing was performed with immunoSEQ multiplex PCR; in TCRdb, only in-frame clones are kept and a portion is missing. Of more than 300,000 clones in the sample, more than 70% were seen once. The sequence was collected from a person between 18 and 60 years old who received the Ad26.COV2.S COVID-19 vaccine or a placebo. The chain combines TRBV3-1 (or the pseudogene TRBV3-2) with TRBJ1-2; 10 bases are shared with TRBD1. The sequencing here drew on peripheral blood, taken in a trial of Ad26.COV2.S vaccine versus placebo. Here the CDR3 reads CASSQGTPGQGFGYTF. In DNA form, the CDR3 reads TGTGCCAGCAGCCAAGGAACTCCGGGACAGGGGTTTGGCTACACCTTC.